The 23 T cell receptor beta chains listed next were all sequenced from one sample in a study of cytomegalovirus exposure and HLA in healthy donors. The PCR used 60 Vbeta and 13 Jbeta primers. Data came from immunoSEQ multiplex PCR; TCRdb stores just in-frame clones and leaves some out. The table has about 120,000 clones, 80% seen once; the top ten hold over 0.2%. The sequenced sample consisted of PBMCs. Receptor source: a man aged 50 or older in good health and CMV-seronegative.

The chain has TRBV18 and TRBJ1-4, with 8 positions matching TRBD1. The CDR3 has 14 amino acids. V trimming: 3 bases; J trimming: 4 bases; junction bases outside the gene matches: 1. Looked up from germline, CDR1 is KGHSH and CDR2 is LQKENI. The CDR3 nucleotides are TGTGCCAGCTCACCGACAGGGGATAATGAAAAACTGTTTTTT. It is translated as CASSPTGDNEKLFF.

CDR3 DNA: TGTGCCAGCACAAATAGCAATCAGCCCCAGCATTTT. It translates to CASTNSNQPQHF. The chain recombines TRBV2 with TRBJ1-5; no reliable D call. V was pared by 7 bases and J by 0 bases, with 4 bases between. CDR1 and CDR2 from the germline V gene are SNHLY and FYNNEI. The CDR3 sequence is 12 residues long.

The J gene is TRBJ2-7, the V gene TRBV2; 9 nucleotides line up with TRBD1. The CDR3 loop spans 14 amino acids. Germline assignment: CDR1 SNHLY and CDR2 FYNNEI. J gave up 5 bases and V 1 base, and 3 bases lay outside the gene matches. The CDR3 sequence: CASSEGTGDDEQYF. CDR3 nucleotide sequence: TGTGCCAGCAGTGAAGGGACAGGGGACGACGAGCAGTACTTC.

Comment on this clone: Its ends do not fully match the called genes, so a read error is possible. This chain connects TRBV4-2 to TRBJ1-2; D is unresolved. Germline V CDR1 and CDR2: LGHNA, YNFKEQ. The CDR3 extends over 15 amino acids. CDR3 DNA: TGTGCCAGCAGCCAAGATCGCGGTGCTAACTATGGCTACCCCTTC. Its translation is CASSQDRGANYGYPF.

Here the CDR3 reads CAWSVAGGWETQYF. For the CDR3, the DNA is TGTGCCTGGAGTGTAGCAGGGGGCTGGGAGACCCAGTACTTC. J is TRBJ2-5 and V is TRBV30, with 8 bases lining up with TRBD1. The CDR3 length is 14 residues. CDR1 and CDR2 (germline): GTSNPN, SVGIG (reference sequence). V dropped 0 bases and J dropped 5; count of bases not matched to a gene: 5.

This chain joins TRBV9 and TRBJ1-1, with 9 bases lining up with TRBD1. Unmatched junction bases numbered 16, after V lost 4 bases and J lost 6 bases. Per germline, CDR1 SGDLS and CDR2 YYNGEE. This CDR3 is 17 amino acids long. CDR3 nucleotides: TGTGCCAGCAGCCCACGACCTGGACAGGGGTTTCAAGCTGAAGCTTTCTTT. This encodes CASSPRPGQGFQAEAFF. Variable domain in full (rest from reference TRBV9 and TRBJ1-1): DSGVTQTPKHLITATGQRVTLRCSPRSGDLSVYWYQQSLDQGLQFLIQYYNGEERAKGNILERFSAQQFPDLHSELNLSSLELGDSALYFCASSPRPGQGFQAEAFFGQGTRLTVV.

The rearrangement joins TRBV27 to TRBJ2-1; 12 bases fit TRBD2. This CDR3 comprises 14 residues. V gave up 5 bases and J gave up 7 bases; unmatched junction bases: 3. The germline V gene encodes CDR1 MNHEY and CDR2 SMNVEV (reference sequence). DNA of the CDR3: TGTGCCAGCAGTCTAGCGGGAGGGCAAAATGAGCAGTTCTTC. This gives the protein CASSLAGGQNEQFF.

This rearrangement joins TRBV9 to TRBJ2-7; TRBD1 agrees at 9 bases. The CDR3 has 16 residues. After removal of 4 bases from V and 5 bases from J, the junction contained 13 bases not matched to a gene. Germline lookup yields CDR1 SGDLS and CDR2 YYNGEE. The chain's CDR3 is CASSLTPGQGSNEQYF. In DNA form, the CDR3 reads TGTGCCAGCAGCTTGACCCCGGGACAGGGAAGCAACGAGCAGTACTTC.

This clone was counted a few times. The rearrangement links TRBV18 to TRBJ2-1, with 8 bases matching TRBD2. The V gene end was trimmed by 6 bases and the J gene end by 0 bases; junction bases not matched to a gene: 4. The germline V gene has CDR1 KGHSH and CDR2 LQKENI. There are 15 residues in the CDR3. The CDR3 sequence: CASSQSGSSYNEQFF. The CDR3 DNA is TGTGCCAGCTCTCAAAGCGGGAGCTCCTACAATGAGCAGTTCTTC.

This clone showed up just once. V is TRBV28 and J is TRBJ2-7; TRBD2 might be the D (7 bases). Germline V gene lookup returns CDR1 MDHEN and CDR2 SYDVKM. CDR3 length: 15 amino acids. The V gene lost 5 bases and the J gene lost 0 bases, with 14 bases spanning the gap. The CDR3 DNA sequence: TGTGCCAGCAGTATATCCGGGGGGCCCTCCTACGAGCAGTACTTC. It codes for CASSISGGPSYEQYF.

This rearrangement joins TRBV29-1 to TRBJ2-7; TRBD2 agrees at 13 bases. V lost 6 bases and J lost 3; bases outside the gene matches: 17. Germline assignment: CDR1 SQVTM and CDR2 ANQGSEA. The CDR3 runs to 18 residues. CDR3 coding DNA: TGCAGCGTGGGTTCCCTGACTAGCGGGAGGTTCTTAAGCTACGAGCAGTACTTC. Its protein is CSVGSLTSGRFLSYEQYF.

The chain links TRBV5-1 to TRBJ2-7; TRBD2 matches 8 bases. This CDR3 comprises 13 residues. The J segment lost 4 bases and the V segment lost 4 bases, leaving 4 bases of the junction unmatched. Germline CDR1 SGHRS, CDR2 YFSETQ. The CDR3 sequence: CASSPSGGYEQYF. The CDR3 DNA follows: TGCGCCAGCAGCCCGAGCGGGGGTTACGAGCAGTACTTC. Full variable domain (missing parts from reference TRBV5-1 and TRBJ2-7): KAGVTQTPRYLIKTRGQQVTLSCSPISGHRSVSWYQQTPGQGLQFLFEYFSETQRNKGNFPGRFSGRQFSNSRSEMNVSTLELGDSALYLCASSPSGGYEQYFGPGTRLTVT.

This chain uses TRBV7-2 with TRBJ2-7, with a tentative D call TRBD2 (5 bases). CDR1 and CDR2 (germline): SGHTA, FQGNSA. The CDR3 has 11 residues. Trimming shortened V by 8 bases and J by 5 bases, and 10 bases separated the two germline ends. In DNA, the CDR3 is TGTGCCAGCCGGGGTGCCAACGAGCAGTACTTC. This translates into CASRGANEQYF. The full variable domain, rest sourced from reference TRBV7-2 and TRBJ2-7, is GAGVSQSPSNKVTEKGKDVELRCDPISGHTALYWYRQSLGQGLEFLIYFQGNSAPDKSGLPSDRFSAERTGGSVSTLTIQRTQQEDSAVYLCASRGANEQYFGPGTRLTVT.

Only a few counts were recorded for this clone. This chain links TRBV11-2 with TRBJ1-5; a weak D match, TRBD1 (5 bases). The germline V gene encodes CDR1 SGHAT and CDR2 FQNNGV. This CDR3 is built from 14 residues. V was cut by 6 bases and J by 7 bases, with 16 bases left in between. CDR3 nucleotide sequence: TGTGCCAGCAGTTCCCAGGGTGGGCTGCAGCCCCAGCATTTT. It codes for CASSSQGGLQPQHF.

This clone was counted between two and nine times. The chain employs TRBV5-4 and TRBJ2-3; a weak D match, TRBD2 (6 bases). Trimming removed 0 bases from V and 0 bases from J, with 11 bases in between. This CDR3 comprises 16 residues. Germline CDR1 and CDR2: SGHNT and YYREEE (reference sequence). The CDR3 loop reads CASSLGTSRSTDTQYF. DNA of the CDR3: TGTGCCAGCAGCTTGGGAACTAGCCGGAGCACAGATACGCAGTATTTT. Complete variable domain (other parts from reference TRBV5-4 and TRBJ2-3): ETGVTQSPTHLIKTRGQQVTLRCSSQSGHNTVSWYQQALGQGPQFIFQYYREEENGRGNFPPRFSGLQFPNYSSELNVNALELDDSALYLCASSLGTSRSTDTQYFGPGTRLTVL.

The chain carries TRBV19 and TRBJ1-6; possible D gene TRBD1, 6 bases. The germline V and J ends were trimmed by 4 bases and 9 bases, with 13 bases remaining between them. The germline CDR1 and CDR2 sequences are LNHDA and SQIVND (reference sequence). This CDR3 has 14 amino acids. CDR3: CASSTQTGTSPLHF. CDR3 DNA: TGTGCCAGTAGTACCCAAACAGGGACTTCACCCCTCCACTTT.

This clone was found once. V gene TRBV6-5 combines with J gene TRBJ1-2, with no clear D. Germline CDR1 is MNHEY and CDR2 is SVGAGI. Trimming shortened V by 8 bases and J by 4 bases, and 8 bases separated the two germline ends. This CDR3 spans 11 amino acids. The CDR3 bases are TGTGCCAGCGGCAGCGGCTATGGCTACACCTTC. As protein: CASGSGYGYTF.

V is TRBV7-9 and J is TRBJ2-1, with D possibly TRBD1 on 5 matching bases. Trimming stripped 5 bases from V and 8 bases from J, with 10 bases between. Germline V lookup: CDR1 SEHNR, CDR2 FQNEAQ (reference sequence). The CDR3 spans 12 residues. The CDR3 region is CASSPRQYEQFF. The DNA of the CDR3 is TGTGCCAGCAGCCCGCGACAGTATGAGCAGTTCTTC.

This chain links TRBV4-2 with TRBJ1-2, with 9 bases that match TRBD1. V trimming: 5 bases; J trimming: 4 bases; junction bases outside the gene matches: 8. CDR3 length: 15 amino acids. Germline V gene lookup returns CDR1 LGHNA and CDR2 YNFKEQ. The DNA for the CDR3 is TGTGCCAGCAGCTCCTCCGGGACAGGGAGCTATGGCTACACCTTC. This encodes CASSSSGTGSYGYTF.

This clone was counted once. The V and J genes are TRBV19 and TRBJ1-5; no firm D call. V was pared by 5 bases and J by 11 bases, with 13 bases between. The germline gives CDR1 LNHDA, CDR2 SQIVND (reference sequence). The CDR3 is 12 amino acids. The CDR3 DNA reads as TGTGCCAGTAGTGCACTGACATTCTCCCAGCATTTT. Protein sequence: CASSALTFSQHF. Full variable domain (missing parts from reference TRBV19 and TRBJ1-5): DGGITQSPKYLFRKEGQNVTLSCEQNLNHDAMYWYRQDPGQGLRLIYYSQIVNDFQKGDIAEGYSVSREKKESFPLTVTSAQKNPTAFYLCASSALTFSQHFGDGTRLSIL.

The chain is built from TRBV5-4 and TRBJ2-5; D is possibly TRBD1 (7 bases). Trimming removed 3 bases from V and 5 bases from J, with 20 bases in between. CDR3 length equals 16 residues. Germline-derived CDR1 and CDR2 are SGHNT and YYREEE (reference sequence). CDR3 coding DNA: TGTGCCAGCAGCTCCCGCCTTCAGGGGGGTAAGGAGACCCAGTACTTC. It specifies CASSSRLQGGKETQYF.

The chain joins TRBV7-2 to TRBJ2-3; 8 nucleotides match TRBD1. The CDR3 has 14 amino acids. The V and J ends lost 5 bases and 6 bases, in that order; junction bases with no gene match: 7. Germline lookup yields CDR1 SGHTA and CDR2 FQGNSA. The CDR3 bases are TGTGCCAGCAGCCGCGACAGGGGTGGCGATACGCAGTATTTT. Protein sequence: CASSRDRGGDTQYF.

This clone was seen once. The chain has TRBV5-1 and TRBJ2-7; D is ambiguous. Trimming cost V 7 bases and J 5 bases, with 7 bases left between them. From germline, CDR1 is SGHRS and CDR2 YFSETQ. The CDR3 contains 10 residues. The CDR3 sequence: CASFLDEQYF. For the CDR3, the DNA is TGCGCCAGCTTCTTAGACGAGCAGTACTTC.